One and the same sample provided the 16 T cell receptor beta chains below, sequenced in a study of CD8+CD57+ T cells in acquired aplastic anemia. CDR3 and TCR beta VDJ profiling relied on genomic DNA as the template. MiXCR was run by TCRdb on the reads, yielding one entry per CDR3 protein. This table holds hundreds of thousands of distinct CDR3 sequences, around 72% found once. The sequenced sample consisted of sorted CD4+, CD8+, or CD8+CD57+ T cells (not recorded which) from PBMCs. The receptors shown here come from a human donor in good health, serving as a control.

The J gene is TRBJ1-5, the V gene TRBV5-6; maybe TRBD1 (5 bases). The V gene's germline CDR1 is SGHDT and CDR2 YYEEEE. CDR3 length equals 14 residues. V was cut by 3 bases and J by 5 bases, with 12 bases left in between. The CDR3 is CASSSPQGDQPQHF. CDR3 sequence (DNA): TGTGCCAGCAGCTCGCCTCAAGGGGATCAGCCCCAGCATTTT.

This rearrangement joins TRBV5-1 to TRBJ1-3; D ambiguous. This CDR3 region has 13 residues. Germline CDR1 is SGHRS and CDR2 is YFSETQ. Trimming pared 0 bases from V and 12 bases from J, leaving 13 bases between. CDR3 loop: CASSLATEAGIYF. The CDR3 coding sequence is TGCGCCAGCAGCTTGGCAACCGAGGCTGGCATATATTTT.

The chain combines TRBV11-3 with TRBJ2-1; 8 positions agree with TRBD2. This CDR3 spans 19 amino acids. The V gene's germline CDR1 is SGHNT and CDR2 YENEEA. Trimming at V came to 9 bases and at J to 0 bases, leaving 19 bases not matched to a gene. The CDR3 reads CASSTRPGTRRSSYNEQFF. DNA of the CDR3: TGTGCCAGTAGTACCCGTCCCGGGACTAGGAGAAGCTCCTACAATGAGCAGTTCTTC.

A note on this clonotype: Germline is not matched at one junction end, which may reflect a read error. The chain links TRBV2 to TRBJ2-2; D tentatively fits TRBD1 or TRBD2 (5 bases each). CDR1 and CDR2 from the germline V gene are SNHLY and FYNNEI. The CDR3 runs to 15 residues. The CDR3 is CATSRDGGCSGALFF. DNA for the CDR3: TGTGCCACCAGTAGAGACGGAGGCTGCTCCGGGGCGCTGTTTTTT.

In this sample, this clonotype turned up many times. V is TRBV6-5 and J is TRBJ1-1; D gene uncertain. V lost 5 bases and J 8 bases, leaving 9 bases between the germline ends. This CDR3 has 11 residues. Looked up from germline, CDR1 is MNHEY and CDR2 is SVGAGI. Written as DNA, the CDR3 is TGTGCCAGCAGTATGGATGGCGAAGCTTTCTTT. Residues: CASSMDGEAFF.

As concerns this clonotype: One end of the junction fails to match germline, which may point to a read error. This chain uses TRBV9 with TRBJ2-2; 7 positions agree with TRBD2. Germline V gene sequence: CDR1 SGDLS, CDR2 YYNGEE. This CDR3 contains 17 residues. The CDR3 is CASSPASSGVNNGELFF. The CDR3 DNA sequence: TGTGCCAGCAGCCCCGCTAGCAGCGGGGTGAACAACGGGGAGCTGTTTTTT. The full variable domain, in which reference TRBV9 and TRBJ2-2 provide the parts outside the CDR3, is DSGVTQTPKHLITATGQRVTLRCSPRSGDLSVYWYQQSLDQGLQFLIQYYNGEERAKGNILERFSAQQFPDLHSELNLSSLELGDSALYFCASSPASSGVNNGELFFGEGSRLTVL.

J is TRBJ1-5 and V is TRBV7-3; no clear D. Germline values: CDR1 SGHTA, CDR2 FQGTGA. V was trimmed by 2 bases and J by 15 bases, leaving 23 bases between them. The CDR3 contains 15 residues. The DNA for the CDR3 is TGTGCCAGCAGCTTACCGGTGAGTGAGCAGTTCCTCGGGCATTTT. It specifies CASSLPVSEQFLGHF.

The V and J genes are TRBV11-3 and TRBJ2-3; tentative D call: TRBD1 (6 bases). The CDR3 has 14 residues. Trimming removed 8 bases at V and 5 bases at J, with 17 bases between. Germline V gene data show CDR1 as SGHNT and CDR2 as YENEEA. The CDR3 sequence: CASSPQQGEDTQYF. The CDR3 DNA reads TGTGCCAGCTCACCACAACAGGGCGAAGATACGCAGTATTTT.

The chain couples TRBV5-1 to TRBJ1-1; 7 nucleotides match TRBD1. Unmatched junction bases numbered 9, after V lost 3 bases and J lost 13 bases. The CDR3 is 12 residues long. Germline V gene lookup returns CDR1 SGHRS and CDR2 YFSETQ. The CDR3 loop is CASSSGTEVNFF. The CDR3, as DNA: TGCGCCAGCAGCTCTGGGACAGAAGTTAATTTCTTT.

J is TRBJ2-7 and V is TRBV11-2; D remains unclear. CDR1 is SGHAT, CDR2 FQNNGV, per germline. The CDR3 runs 11 residues. Trimming cost V 7 bases and J 3 bases, with 7 bases left between them. The CDR3 is CASIVLYEQYF. CDR3 in DNA: TGTGCCAGCATTGTTCTCTACGAGCAGTACTTC.

This clonotype was found a few times. This chain joins TRBV7-9 and TRBJ2-5, with 10 nucleotides matching TRBD1. The CDR3 is 18 residues long. CDR1 and CDR2 (germline): SEHNR, FQNEAQ (reference sequence). V shed 6 bases, J shed 0 bases, and the junction held 13 bases outside the gene matches. The CDR3 DNA sequence: TGTGCCAGCAGTTATCACGGACAGGGGGTTTTCAACCAAGAGACCCAGTACTTC. This sequence encodes CASSYHGQGVFNQETQYF.

The gene calls are TRBV20-1 and TRBJ2-3; TRBD2 might be the D (6 bases). Germline loops: CDR1 DFQATT, CDR2 SNEGSKA (reference sequence). The CDR3 is 18 residues long. Between the trimmed V and J ends, which lost 3 bases and 2 bases, there was a span of 24 bases. In DNA form, the CDR3 reads TGCAGTGCTAGCGGTGGACTCGGGAAAGCGGGCCACACAGATACGCAGTATTTT. Translation: CSASGGLGKAGHTDTQYF.

About this clonotype: The junction differs from germline at one of its ends, possibly a read error. The V gene is TRBV7-2, the J gene TRBJ2-7, with D perhaps TRBD1 (5 bases). CDR1 SGHTA and CDR2 FQGNSA come from the germline V gene. CDR3 length: 14 amino acids. CDR3 residues: CASSLAWGALADEF. CDR3 DNA: TGTGCCAGCAGCTTAGCGTGGGGCGCCCTCGCCGACGAGTTC. Supplemented by reference TRBV7-2 and TRBJ2-7, the full variable domain reads GAGVSQSPSNKVTEKGKDVELRCDPISGHTALYWYRQSLGQGLEFLIYFQGNSAPDKSGLPSDRFSAERTGGSVSTLTIQRTQQEDSAVYLCASSLAWGALADEFGPGTRLTVT.

With regard to this clonotype: The final CDR3 position lacks the conserved phenylalanine or tryptophan, pointing to a likely read error. The DNA is left out, because the CDR3 cannot be placed on it with certainty; the CDR3 is given as TCRdb lists it. The CDR3: CASSVRTEQTQYFVP. The rearrangement joins TRBV2 to TRBJ1-1. Termini included, the CDR3 measures 15 amino acids. Per germline, CDR1 SNHLY and CDR2 FYNNEI.

This clonotype was picked up many times. The chain recombines TRBV3-1 with TRBJ2-1, with 7 bases identical to TRBD2. This CDR3 region has 14 residues. Germline V gene data show CDR1 as LGHDT and CDR2 as YNNKEL (reference sequence). V shed 0 bases, J shed 12 bases, and the junction held 8 bases outside the gene matches. The CDR3 spells CASSQDPSGVAQFF. CDR3 DNA: TGTGCCAGCAGCCAAGATCCCAGCGGGGTAGCGCAGTTCTTC.

V gene TRBV12-3 or TRBV12-4 combines with J gene TRBJ2-3, with D possibly called TRBD1 or TRBD2 (7 bases each). CDR3 length equals 17 residues. V shed 9 bases and J shed 2 bases, with 24 bases lying between them. The CDR3 DNA sequence: TGTGCCAGTGGTGCCCGACAGGGAGGGGTGGTCACAGATACGCAGTATTTT. As protein: CASGARQGGVVTDTQYF.